What follows are 25 T cell receptor beta chains derived from one specimen sequenced in a study of Tregs in tolerant kidney transplant recipients (dated by TCRdb to about 2019). The library was prepared using the immunoSEQ multiplex PCR assay. The source is immuneACCESS, and TCRdb retained only in-frame sequences with V and J called. Part of the clones is not carried over; for the studies checked, unresolved V genes explain less than half of this, and the remainder is unexplained. The sample table records around 50,000 clones; around 80% of these occur just once. The ten largest account for more than 4% of the sample. Sequenced input: CD4+ T cells from blood. These receptors were taken from a human donor in good health.

The genes are TRBV6-1 and TRBJ2-7; D ambiguous. The germline V gene has CDR1 MNHNS and CDR2 SASEGT. This CDR3 is built from 12 residues. V lost 7 bases and J lost 1, with 8 bases in between. CDR3 in amino acids: CASIRSSYEQYF. The CDR3 bases are TGTGCCAGCATACGTTCATCCTACGAGCAGTACTTC.

The J gene is TRBJ2-2, the V gene TRBV7-2, with 9 bases lining up with TRBD1. Germline values: CDR1 SGHTA, CDR2 FQGNSA. CDR3 length: 16 residues. The ends lost 5 bases at V and 2 bases at J; junction bases unmatched: 6. CDR3 protein: CASSPPGQGNTGELFF. The CDR3 DNA reads as TGTGCCAGCAGCCCTCCGGGACAGGGAAACACCGGGGAGCTGTTTTTT.

The chain couples TRBV30 to TRBJ1-2; possibly TRBD1 for D (6 bases). This CDR3 has 13 amino acids. The V end was cut by 2 bases, the J end by 4 bases, with 11 bases between. The germline V gene encodes CDR1 GTSNPN and CDR2 SVGIG (reference sequence). CDR3 in amino acids: CAWSSGTLYGYTF. The CDR3 region has the DNA TGTGCCTGGAGTTCCGGGACACTCTATGGCTACACCTTC.

The chain links TRBV7-2 to TRBJ1-2; 7 bases agree with TRBD1. Germline V gene lookup returns CDR1 SGHTA and CDR2 FQGNSA. The V gene end was trimmed by 4 bases and the J gene end by 2 bases; junction bases not matched to a gene: 4. The CDR3 is 14 residues long. The CDR3 sequence: CASSSRQGNYGYTF. CDR3 sequence (DNA): TGTGCCAGCAGCTCCAGACAGGGAAACTATGGCTACACCTTC.

This chain's CDR3 is CASSPGLAGISGNEQFF. In DNA, the CDR3 is TGCGCCAGCAGCCCTGGACTAGCGGGGATTTCGGGCAATGAGCAGTTCTTC. The chain is built from TRBV5-1 and TRBJ2-1, with TRBD2 matching 12 bases. J was trimmed by 6 bases and V by 4 bases; bases with no gene match: 11. CDR3 length: 17 residues. Germline-derived CDR1 and CDR2 are SGHRS and YFSETQ.

This clone counts as medium-sized. V and J are TRBV7-8 and TRBJ1-6; D ambiguous. The V gene's germline CDR1 is SGHVS and CDR2 FQNEAQ. The V and J ends lost 1 base and 7 bases respectively, with 8 bases between them. CDR3 length: 14 residues. CDR3: CASSLVLPNSPLHF. As DNA, the CDR3 is TGTGCCAGCAGCTTAGTTCTGCCCAATTCACCCCTCCACTTT.

The chain has TRBV5-1 and TRBJ1-1; 11 bases are a match to TRBD1. Trimming took 3 bases from V and 1 from J; bases not matched to a gene: 11. Germline CDR1 reads SGHRS; CDR2 reads YFSETQ. CDR3 size: 18 residues. CDR3 sequence (DNA): TGCGCCAGCAGCTCCGCTAGGACAGGGGGCATTCAGAACACTGAAGCTTTCTTT. It codes for CASSSARTGGIQNTEAFF.

V is TRBV4-3 and J is TRBJ2-7; perhaps TRBD2 as D (6 bases). Trimming took off 3 bases at V and 1 base at J, with 13 bases between the two ends. The CDR3 loop spans 15 amino acids. The germline V gene encodes CDR1 LGHNA and CDR2 YSLEER. The CDR3 reads CASSQGLEGSYEQYF. In DNA form, the CDR3 reads TGCGCCAGCAGCCAGGGACTGGAGGGTTCCTACGAGCAGTACTTC.

The chain employs TRBV6-5 and TRBJ2-7; tentatively, D is TRBD1 (7 bases). The germline gives CDR1 MNHEY, CDR2 SVGAGI. There are 15 residues in the CDR3. Trimming took 0 bases from V and 12 from J, leaving 21 bases between them. The CDR3 sequence is CASSYSPRGTYDAYF. The CDR3 DNA follows: TGTGCCAGCAGTTACTCCCCCAGGGGGACTTACGATGCGTACTTC.

The chain joins TRBV9 to TRBJ2-7, with 8 bases lining up with TRBD2. J lost 4 bases, V lost 0 bases, and 6 bases had no gene match. This CDR3 contains 15 residues. Per germline, CDR1 SGDLS and CDR2 YYNGEE. The DNA for the CDR3 is TGTGCCAGCAGCGTAGGTTCCGGGAGGGGGTACGAGCAGTACTTC. Protein sequence: CASSVGSGRGYEQYF. The full variable domain, in which reference TRBV9 and TRBJ2-7 provide the parts outside the CDR3, is DSGVTQTPKHLITATGQRVTLRCSPRSGDLSVYWYQQSLDQGLQFLIQYYNGEERAKGNILERFSAQQFPDLHSELNLSSLELGDSALYFCASSVGSGRGYEQYFGPGTRLTVT.

This chain connects TRBV7-8 to TRBJ2-1; 7 bases are a match to TRBD2. The CDR3 is 16 amino acids. Germline CDR1 and CDR2: SGHVS and FQNEAQ. Trimming at V came to 8 bases and at J to 4 bases, leaving 14 bases not matched to a gene. The CDR3 DNA follows: TGTGCCAGCGAAGGTGGAGCGGGGATCAAATACAATGAGCAGTTCTTC. Amino acid sequence: CASEGGAGIKYNEQFF.

The chain joins TRBV5-1 to TRBJ1-3; TRBD1 is a possible D gene (6 bases). V was clipped by 9 bases and J by 2 bases, with 12 bases between them. The CDR3 is made up of 13 amino acids. CDR1 and CDR2 (germline): SGHRS, YFSETQ. In nucleotides, the CDR3 is TGCGCCACCCCAGGGGTCCCTGGAAACACCATATATTTT. It specifies CATPGVPGNTIYF.

V is TRBV5-4 and J is TRBJ2-5; 10 bases align to TRBD2. This CDR3 contains 16 residues. The V segment lost 0 bases and the J segment 9 bases; nucleotides outside the gene matches: 11. Per germline, CDR1 SGHNT and CDR2 YYREEE (reference sequence). CDR3 amino acids: CASSLALAGDVVAQYF. Written as DNA, the CDR3 is TGTGCCAGCAGCTTGGCCCTAGCGGGGGACGTCGTGGCCCAGTACTTC.

The V and J genes are TRBV7-2 and TRBJ2-3, with 8 nucleotides matching TRBD2. The CDR3 runs 16 residues. Germline-derived CDR1 and CDR2 are SGHTA and FQGNSA. J gave up 0 bases and V 4 bases, and 6 bases lay outside the gene matches. CDR3 protein: CASSSMSGGSTDTQYF. As DNA, the CDR3 is TGTGCCAGCAGCTCTATGAGCGGGGGAAGCACAGATACGCAGTATTTT.

A single count supports this clone. The rearrangement uses TRBV15 and TRBJ1-3; D call uncertain. CDR3 length equals 13 residues. Germline loops: CDR1 LNHNV, CDR2 YYDKDF (reference sequence). Trimming removed 4 bases at V and 2 bases at J, with 6 bases between. CDR3 nucleotide sequence: TGTGCCACCAGCATGGGTACTGGAAACACCATATATTTT. Protein sequence: CATSMGTGNTIYF.

V is TRBV18 and J is TRBJ2-1, with 12 bases fitting TRBD1. Germline V gene sequence: CDR1 KGHSH, CDR2 LQKENI. The CDR3 runs 14 residues. V was clipped by 7 bases and J by 6 bases; unmatched bases: 4. As DNA, the CDR3 is TGTGCCAGCTTCCGGGACAGGGGGCTCAATGAGCAGTTCTTC. It specifies CASFRDRGLNEQFF.

This clone was found once. The J gene is TRBJ2-2, the V gene TRBV19, with 7 bases matching TRBD2. In germline, CDR1 is LNHDA, CDR2 SQIVND (reference sequence). V shed 7 bases and J 5 bases; nucleotides not matched to a gene: 10. The CDR3 runs to 15 residues. CDR3 in amino acids: CASMGGGHATGELFF. The DNA of the CDR3 is TGTGCCAGTATGGGGGGAGGGCATGCAACCGGGGAGCTGTTTTTT.

The chain combines TRBV6-1 with TRBJ2-2, with D perhaps TRBD1 (5 bases). Per germline, CDR1 MNHNS and CDR2 SASEGT. The CDR3 runs to 13 residues. The ends were cut back, 8 bases at V and 7 bases at J, with 14 bases in the middle. CDR3 sequence (DNA): TGTGCCAGCCTGTTAGACAGCTACGGGGAGCTGTTTTTT. It encodes CASLLDSYGELFF.

V is TRBV30 and J is TRBJ2-2; D unclear. CDR1 and CDR2 from the germline V gene are GTSNPN and SVGIG (reference sequence). CDR3 length: 13 amino acids. The V end lost 2 bases, the J end lost 4 bases, and 8 bases lay between the germline ends. The CDR3 protein is CAWSNRFTGELFF. CDR3 DNA sequence: TGTGCCTGGAGTAACCGTTTCACCGGGGAGCTGTTTTTT. Complete variable domain (other parts from reference TRBV30 and TRBJ2-2): SQTIHQWPATLVQPVGSPLSLECTVEGTSNPNLYWYRQAAGRGLQLLFYSVGIGQISSEVPQNLSASRPQDRQFILSSKKLLLSDSGFYLCAWSNRFTGELFFGEGSRLTVL.

The V gene is TRBV5-1, the J gene TRBJ2-7; 8 bases map to TRBD2. Looked up from germline, CDR1 is SGHRS and CDR2 is YFSETQ. V trimming: 4 bases; J trimming: 0 bases; junction bases outside the gene matches: 3. The CDR3 extends over 14 amino acids. The CDR3 nucleotides are TGCGCCAGCAGCATCGGGACTAGCTCCTACGAGCAGTACTTC. Its protein is CASSIGTSSYEQYF.

This clone was seen a single time. This sequence joins TRBV28 and TRBJ1-4; 7 bases agree with TRBD1. The J segment lost 2 bases and the V segment lost 8 bases, leaving 8 bases of the junction unmatched. CDR1 MDHEN and CDR2 SYDVKM come from the germline V gene. CDR3 length: 15 residues. CDR3 coding DNA: TGTGCCAGCTGCCTCCAGGGGGGTACTAATGAAAAACTGTTTTTT. Translating gives CASCLQGGTNEKLFF.

This chain connects TRBV19 to TRBJ1-5; a weak D match, TRBD1 (6 bases). The CDR3 extends over 15 amino acids. Trimming took off 4 bases at V and 5 bases at J, with 15 bases between the two ends. The germline gives CDR1 LNHDA, CDR2 SQIVND (reference sequence). The CDR3 region has the DNA TGTGCCAGTAGTAGAACACAGGGACTTGATCAGCCCCAGCATTTT. This sequence encodes CASSRTQGLDQPQHF. Together with reference TRBV19 and TRBJ1-5, the CDR3 gives the full variable domain: DGGITQSPKYLFRKEGQNVTLSCEQNLNHDAMYWYRQDPGQGLRLIYYSQIVNDFQKGDIAEGYSVSREKKESFPLTVTSAQKNPTAFYLCASSRTQGLDQPQHFGDGTRLSIL.

The chain carries TRBV5-4 and TRBJ1-6, with 12 bases matching TRBD1. The germline V gene encodes CDR1 SGHNT and CDR2 YYREEE (reference sequence). Unmatched junction bases numbered 8, after V lost 4 bases and J lost 3 bases. This CDR3 has 18 amino acids. For the CDR3, the DNA is TGTGCCAGCAGCCTCGCGGGGACAGGGGGCGTCTATAATTCACCCCTCCACTTT. Translation: CASSLAGTGGVYNSPLHF.

This chain links TRBV10-2 with TRBJ1-3; possibly TRBD1 for D (6 bases). The V gene lost 7 bases and the J gene lost 2 bases, with 15 bases spanning the gap. This CDR3 region has 15 residues. Germline lookup yields CDR1 WSHSY and CDR2 SAAADI. CDR3 amino acids: CASTNTGTAGNTIYF. CDR3 DNA sequence: TGCGCCAGCACCAACACAGGGACGGCTGGAAACACCATATATTTT.

Here the CDR3 reads CASSLSGQGYGYTF. Written as DNA, the CDR3 is TGTGCCAGCAGCTTATCGGGACAAGGCTATGGCTACACCTTC. The chain is built from TRBV7-2 and TRBJ1-2; D perhaps matches TRBD1 (6 bases). The CDR3 has 14 amino acids. The V end lost 2 bases, the J end lost 4 bases, and 11 bases lay between the germline ends. The germline V gene encodes CDR1 SGHTA and CDR2 FQGNSA.